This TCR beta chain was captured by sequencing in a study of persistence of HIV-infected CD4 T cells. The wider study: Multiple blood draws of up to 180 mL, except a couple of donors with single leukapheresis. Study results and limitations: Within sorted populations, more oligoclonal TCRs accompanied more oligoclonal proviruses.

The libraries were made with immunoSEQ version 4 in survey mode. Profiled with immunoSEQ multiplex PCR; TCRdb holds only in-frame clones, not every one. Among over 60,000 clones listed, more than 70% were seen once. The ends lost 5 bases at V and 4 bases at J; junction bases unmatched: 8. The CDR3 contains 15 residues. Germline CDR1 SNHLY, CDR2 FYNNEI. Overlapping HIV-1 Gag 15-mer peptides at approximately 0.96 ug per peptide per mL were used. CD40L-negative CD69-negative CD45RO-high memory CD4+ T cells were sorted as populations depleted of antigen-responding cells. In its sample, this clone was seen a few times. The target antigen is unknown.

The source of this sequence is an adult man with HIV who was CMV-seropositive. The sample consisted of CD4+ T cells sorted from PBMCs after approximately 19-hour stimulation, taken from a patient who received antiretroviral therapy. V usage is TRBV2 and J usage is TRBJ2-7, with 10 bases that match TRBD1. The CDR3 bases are TGTGCCAGCAGTCTCTCCGGGACAGGGGTGTACGAGCAGTACTTC. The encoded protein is CASSLSGTGVYEQYF.